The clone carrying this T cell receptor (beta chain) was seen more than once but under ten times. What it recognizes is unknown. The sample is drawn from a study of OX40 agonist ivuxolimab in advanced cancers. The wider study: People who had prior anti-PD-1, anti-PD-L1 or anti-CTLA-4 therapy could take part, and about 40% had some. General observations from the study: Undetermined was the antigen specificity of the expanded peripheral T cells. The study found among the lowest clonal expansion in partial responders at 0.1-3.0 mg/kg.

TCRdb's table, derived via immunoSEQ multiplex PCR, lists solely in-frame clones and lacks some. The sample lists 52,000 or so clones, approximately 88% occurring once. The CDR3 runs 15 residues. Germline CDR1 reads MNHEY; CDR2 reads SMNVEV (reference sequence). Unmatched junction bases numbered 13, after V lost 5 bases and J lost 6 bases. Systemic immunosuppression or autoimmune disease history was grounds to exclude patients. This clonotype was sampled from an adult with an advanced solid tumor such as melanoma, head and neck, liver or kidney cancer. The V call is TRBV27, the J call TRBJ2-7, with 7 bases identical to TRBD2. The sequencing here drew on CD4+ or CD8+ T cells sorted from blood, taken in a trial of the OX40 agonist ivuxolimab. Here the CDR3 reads CASSPPGGAFAEQYF. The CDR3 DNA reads TGTGCCAGCAGTCCCCCGGGGGGAGCCTTCGCCGAGCAGTACTTC.